A selection of T cell receptor beta chains follows, all from one sample in a study of T-cell reconstitution after alpha-beta-depleted transplantation in children. TCRdb independently ran MiXCR on the PCR reads; one entry per CDR3 protein. The sample contains 200,000 to 250,000 distinct CDR3 sequences, approximately 9.5% of which appear only once. The sample here was PBMCs from the stem cell graft donor, taken from the stem cell graft. These receptors came from a human donor who donated a stem cell graft to a child with acute lymphoblastic leukemia. Both conserved end residues are part of each CDR3. D genes are given only for firm matches. Clone size is stated in some rows and not others, as once, few, many or a class when expanded.

clone_size j_call d_call v_call cdr3_aa cdr3_nt
many TRBJ2-1 . TRBV21-1 CASSKRLRDSIPYNEQFF TGTGCCAGCAGCAAAAGACTCAGGGATTCGATCCCCTACAATGAGCAGTTCTTC
. TRBJ1-1 . TRBV7-8 CASSSMTGVNTEAFF TGTGCCAGCAGCTCGATGACAGGAGTAAACACTGAAGCTTTCTTT
few TRBJ1-1 . TRBV27 CASSLSQGQNTEAFF TGTGCCAGCAGTTTAAGTCAGGGGCAGAACACTGAAGCTTTCTTT
few TRBJ2-1 TRBD2 TRBV12-3/TRBV12-4 CASKRGESYNEQFF TGTGCCAGCAAGCGGGGGGAGTCCTACAATGAGCAGTTCTTC
many TRBJ2-1 . TRBV12-3/TRBV12-4 CASSYLTGTRGGEQFF TGTGCCAGCAGTTATTTAACAGGAACCCGAGGGGGTGAGCAGTTCTTC
few TRBJ2-7 TRBD1 TRBV5-1 CASSSEALGQVKHF TGCGCCAGCAGCTCGGAAGCCCTGGGACAGGTGAAACACTTC
. TRBJ1-5 TRBD1 TRBV12-3/TRBV12-4 CASSFWTGRRSNQPQHF TGTGCCAGCAGTTTCTGGACAGGGCGCCGTAGCAATCAGCCCCAGCATTTT
few TRBJ2-2 . TRBV6-2/TRBV6-3 CASSRGLLGTGELFF TGTGCCAGCAGCCGGGGACTCCTGGGGACCGGGGAGCTGTTTTTT
. TRBJ2-3 TRBD2 TRBV10-3 CATLSGGGTDTQYF TGTGCCACGCTTAGCGGGGGGGGCACAGATACGCAGTATTTT
few TRBJ2-1 . TRBV14 CASSQVVQGWNEQFF TGTGCCAGCAGCCAAGTGGTCCAGGGGTGGAATGAGCAGTTCTTC
. TRBJ2-5 TRBD2 TRBV5-1 CASRDSGGVQETQYF TGCGCCAGCAGAGATAGCGGGGGGGTTCAAGAGACCCAGTACTTC
many TRBJ2-7 . TRBV7-9 CASSSLRGDSYEQYF TGTGCCAGCAGCTCTCTAAGGGGCGACTCCTACGAGCAGTACTTC
few TRBJ2-5 . TRBV25-1 CASTPFTHQETQYF TGTGCCAGCACTCCTTTCACACATCAAGAGACCCAGTACTTC
few TRBJ1-1 . TRBV20-1 CSVILSEGLNTEAFF TGCAGTGTTATCCTCTCGGAGGGATTGAACACTGAAGCTTTCTTT
many TRBJ2-4 TRBD1 TRBV27 CASSPGQGAKNIQYF TGTGCCAGCAGTCCAGGACAGGGAGCCAAAAACATTCAGTACTTC
many TRBJ1-6 . TRBV12-3/TRBV12-4 CASSLSHNSPLHF TGTGCCAGCAGTTTAAGTCATAATTCACCCCTCCACTTT
. TRBJ2-3 . TRBV29-1 CSGHSRPSNTQYF TGCAGCGGACACTCCCGACCCTCCAATACGCAGTATTTT
. TRBJ1-2 . TRBV6-5 CASSSVQSRVHYGYTF TGTGCCAGCAGTTCCGTTCAATCCCGGGTTCACTATGGCTACACCTTC
. TRBJ1-1 . TRBV5-5 CASSFAGSDTEAFF TGTGCCAGCAGCTTTGCGGGGTCGGACACTGAAGCTTTCTTT
. TRBJ1-5 . TRBV27 CASSSANQPQHF TGTGCCAGCAGTAGCGCGAATCAGCCCCAGCATTTT
few TRBJ2-7 TRBD2 TRBV12-3/TRBV12-4 CASSATSGGGSEQYF TGTGCCAGCAGTGCAACTAGCGGGGGGGGGTCCGAGCAGTACTTC
many TRBJ1-2 . TRBV4-2 CASSQDRAQGGYTF TGTGCCAGCAGCCAAGATCGGGCGCAGGGAGGCTACACCTTC
. TRBJ1-1 TRBD1 TRBV5-1 CASSFLQGTNTEAFF TGCGCCAGCAGCTTCTTACAGGGGACGAACACTGAAGCTTTCTTT
few TRBJ2-5 TRBD1 TRBV6-2/TRBV6-3 CASSPGTALETQYF TGTGCCAGCAGTCCCGGGACAGCCCTGGAGACCCAGTACTTC